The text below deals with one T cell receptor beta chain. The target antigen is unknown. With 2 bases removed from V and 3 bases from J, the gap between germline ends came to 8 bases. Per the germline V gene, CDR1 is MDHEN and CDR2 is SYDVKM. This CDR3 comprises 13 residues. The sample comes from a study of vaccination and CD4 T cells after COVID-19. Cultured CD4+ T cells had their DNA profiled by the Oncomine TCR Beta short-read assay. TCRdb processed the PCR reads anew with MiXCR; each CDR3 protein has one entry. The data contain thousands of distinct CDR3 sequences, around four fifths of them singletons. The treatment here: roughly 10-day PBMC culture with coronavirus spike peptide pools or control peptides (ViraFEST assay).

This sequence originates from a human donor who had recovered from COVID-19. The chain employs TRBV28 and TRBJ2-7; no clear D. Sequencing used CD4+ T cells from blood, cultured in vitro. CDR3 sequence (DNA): TGTGCCAGCAGTTTACCCCAGAACTACGAGCAGTACTTC. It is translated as CASSLPQNYEQYF.